Listed below are T cell receptor beta chains from one sample, sequenced in a study of T cell responses to AZD1222 COVID-19 vaccine. Sequenced by immunoSEQ multiplex PCR; TCRdb stores in-frame clones only, minus some. Here the sample spans 100,000 to 150,000 clones, roughly 84% being singletons. This specimen consisted of peripheral blood, obtained 28 days after the second AZD1222 dose. The receptors were sampled from an adult who received the AZD1222 COVID-19 vaccine. Both conserved end residues are part of each CDR3. The D gene is left open where the match is weak. The size of a clone is reported for some rows only, either as once, few or many, or as a class for expanded clones.

TRBJ1-6 TRBV9 NA TRBD1 CASSVDRGKGSPLHF TGTGCCAGCAGCGTAGACAGGGGAAAGGGGTCACCCCTCCACTTT
TRBJ1-5 TRBV7-9 NA TRBD1 CASSLVTGDQPQHF TGTGCCAGCAGCTTAGTAACAGGGGATCAGCCCCAGCATTTT
TRBJ2-1 TRBV9 NA NA CASSVVNSYNEQFF TGTGCCAGCAGCGTAGTTAACAGCTACAATGAGCAGTTCTTC
TRBJ2-5 TRBV30 NA TRBD2 CAWSAVVLAGNVETQYF TGTGCCTGGAGTGCGGTTGTCCTAGCGGGAAATGTCGAGACCCAGTACTTC
TRBJ2-7 TRBV2 NA NA CASSEYRQLPNEQYF TGTGCCAGCAGTGAATATCGACAGCTACCTAACGAGCAGTACTTC
TRBJ1-2 TRBV28 NA TRBD1 CASSSAQGFGYGYTF TGTGCCAGCAGTTCTGCACAGGGGTTTGGCTATGGCTACACCTTC
TRBJ1-1 TRBV4-3 few NA CASSLLGTNTEAFF TGCGCCAGCAGCCTTCTGGGCACGAACACTGAAGCTTTCTTT
TRBJ1-6 TRBV18 NA TRBD1 CASSIRGGGGSPLHF TGTGCCAGCTCCATTCGAGGGGGCGGCGGTTCACCCCTCCACTTT
TRBJ1-5 TRBV18 NA TRBD1 CASSPWTGANNQPQHF TGTGCCAGCTCACCCTGGACAGGGGCGAACAATCAGCCCCAGCATTTT
TRBJ2-1 TRBV9 NA NA CASSPPSHEQFF TGTGCCAGCAGCCCCCCTTCGCATGAGCAGTTCTTC
TRBJ1-2 TRBV7-9 NA TRBD1 CASSLMTGSYGYTF TGTGCCAGCAGCCTAATGACAGGGAGTTATGGCTACACCTTC
TRBJ1-5 TRBV30 NA TRBD1 CAWSQPGQGASQPQHF TGTGCCTGGAGTCAACCGGGACAGGGGGCGAGTCAGCCCCAGCATTTT
TRBJ1-1 TRBV2 once NA CASNFIVNTEAFF TGTGCCAGCAACTTTATAGTGAACACTGAAGCTTTCTTT
TRBJ2-2 TRBV29-1 NA NA CSVGGDTGELFF TGCAGCGTTGGGGGGGACACCGGGGAGCTGTTTTTT
TRBJ2-3 TRBV4-1 NA NA CASSGTSTDTQYF TGCGCCAGCAGTGGAACTAGCACAGATACGCAGTATTTT
TRBJ2-2 TRBV10-1 NA TRBD2 CASSEWAGAPGELFF TGCGCCAGCAGTGAGTGGGCGGGAGCCCCGGGGGAGCTGTTTTTT
TRBJ2-1 TRBV3-1/TRBV3-2 NA TRBD2 CASSQGIAGASGSYNEQFF TGTGCCAGCAGCCAAGGTATAGCGGGGGCGTCGGGCTCCTACAATGAGCAGTTCTTC
TRBJ1-5 TRBV6-1 NA NA CASSEALPGAGGNQPQHF TGTGCCAGCAGTGAAGCGCTACCGGGGGCGGGGGGCAATCAGCCCCAGCATTTT
TRBJ1-3 TRBV6-2/TRBV6-3 few NA CASSYGVGGNTIYF TGTGCCAGCAGTTACGGAGTCGGTGGAAACACCATATATTTT
TRBJ1-3 TRBV6-2/TRBV6-3 NA NA CASSSAFGNTIYF TGTGCCAGCAGTTCCGCGTTTGGAAACACCATATATTTT
TRBJ1-5 TRBV19 NA NA CASSLREAGQPQHF TGTGCCAGTAGTTTACGGGAGGCGGGTCAGCCCCAGCATTTT
TRBJ1-1 TRBV7-2 NA NA CASSFPDRYHTEAFF TGTGCCAGCAGCTTCCCTGACAGGTATCACACTGAAGCTTTCTTT
TRBJ2-1 TRBV29-1 NA TRBD2 CSVGTSADNEQFF TGCAGCGTTGGGACTAGCGCCGACAATGAGCAGTTCTTC
TRBJ2-7 TRBV28 NA NA CASSSTGFQYEQYF TGTGCCAGCAGTTCCACGGGATTCCAATACGAGCAGTACTTC
TRBJ2-1 TRBV27 NA TRBD2 CASSPGTSGGRYNEQFF TGTGCCAGCAGTCCCGGGACTAGCGGGGGACGCTACAATGAGCAGTTCTTC
TRBJ2-1 TRBV9 NA TRBD2 CASSVEAGRNNEQFF TGTGCCAGCAGCGTAGAAGCGGGACGCAACAATGAGCAGTTCTTC
TRBJ2-7 TRBV28 NA NA CASSLDLLDGNYEQYF TGTGCCAGCAGTTTGGACTTATTAGACGGAAACTACGAGCAGTACTTC